This TCR beta chain was captured in a study of shared clonotypes between healthy human individuals. Findings of the study overall: Among a few donors, roughly 5.5% of naive CD4 clonotypes were found in common. Generally, naive subsets came out with larger estimated richness than memory subsets. The diversity represented, both genetic and in exposure history, was limited by few donors. Unshared clonotypes carried lower generation probabilities than those common to all four donors.

The J segment lost 5 bases and the V segment lost 7 bases, leaving 2 bases of the junction unmatched. This CDR3 region has 14 residues. Germline assignment: CDR1 LGHNA and CDR2 YNFKEQ. Positive CCR7 selection of CD45RO-negative cells yielded the naive CD8 cells, and terminally differentiated effector memory CD45RA+ cells were excluded. With respect to this clone: Its antigen is unknown.

TCRdb's copy holds only in-frame clones and misses some; the assay was immunoSEQ multiplex PCR. The repertoire includes about 2.1 million clones, 93% of them detected once, and 1.5% to 2% sits in the top ten. The rearrangement uses TRBV4-2 and TRBJ2-1, with TRBD2 matching over 13 bases. The sequenced sample consisted of naive CD8+ T cells from PBMCs. This receptor was obtained from a man younger than 35 in good health. Some clones in this sample may be carry-over from other donors' samples. The CDR3 protein is CASTGLAGDNEQFF. CDR3 in DNA: TGTGCCAGCACCGGACTAGCGGGAGACAATGAGCAGTTCTTC.